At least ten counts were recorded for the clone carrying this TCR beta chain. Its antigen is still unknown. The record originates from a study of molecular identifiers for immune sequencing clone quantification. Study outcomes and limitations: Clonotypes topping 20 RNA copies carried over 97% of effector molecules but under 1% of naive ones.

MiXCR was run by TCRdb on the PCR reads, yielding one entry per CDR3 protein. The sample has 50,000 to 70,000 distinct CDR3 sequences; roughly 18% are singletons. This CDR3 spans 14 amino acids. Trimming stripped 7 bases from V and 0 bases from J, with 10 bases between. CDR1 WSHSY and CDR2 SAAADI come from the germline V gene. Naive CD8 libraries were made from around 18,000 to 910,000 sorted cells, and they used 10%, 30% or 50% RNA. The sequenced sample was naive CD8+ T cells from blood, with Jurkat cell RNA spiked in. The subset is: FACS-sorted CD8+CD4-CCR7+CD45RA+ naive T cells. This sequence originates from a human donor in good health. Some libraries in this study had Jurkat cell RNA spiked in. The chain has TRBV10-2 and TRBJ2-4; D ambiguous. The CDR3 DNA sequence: TGCGCCAGCAACGTCTATTTAGCCAAAAACATTCAGTACTTC. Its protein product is CASNVYLAKNIQYF.